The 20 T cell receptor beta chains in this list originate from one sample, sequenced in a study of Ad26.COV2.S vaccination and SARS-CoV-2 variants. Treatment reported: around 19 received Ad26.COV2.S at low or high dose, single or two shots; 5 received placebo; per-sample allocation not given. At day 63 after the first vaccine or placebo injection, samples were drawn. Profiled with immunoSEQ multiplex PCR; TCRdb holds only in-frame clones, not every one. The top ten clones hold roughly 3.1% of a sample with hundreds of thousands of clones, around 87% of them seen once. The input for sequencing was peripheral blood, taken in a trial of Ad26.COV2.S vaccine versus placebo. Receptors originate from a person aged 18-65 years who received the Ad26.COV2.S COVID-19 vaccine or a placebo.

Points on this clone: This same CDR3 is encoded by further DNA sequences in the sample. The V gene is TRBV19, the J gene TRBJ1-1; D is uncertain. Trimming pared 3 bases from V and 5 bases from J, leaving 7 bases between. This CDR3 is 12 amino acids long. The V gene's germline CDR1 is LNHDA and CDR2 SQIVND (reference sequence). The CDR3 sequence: CASSIVDTEAFF. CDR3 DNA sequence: TGTGCCAGTAGTATCGTGGATACTGAAGCTTTCTTT. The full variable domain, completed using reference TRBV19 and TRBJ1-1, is DGGITQSPKYLFRKEGQNVTLSCEQNLNHDAMYWYRQDPGQGLRLIYYSQIVNDFQKGDIAEGYSVSREKKESFPLTVTSAQKNPTAFYLCASSIVDTEAFFGQGTRLTVV.

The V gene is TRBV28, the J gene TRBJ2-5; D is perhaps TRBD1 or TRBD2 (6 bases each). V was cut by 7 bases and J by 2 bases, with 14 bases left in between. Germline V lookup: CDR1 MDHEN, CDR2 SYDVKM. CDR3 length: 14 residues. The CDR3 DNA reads TGTGCCAGCACCGGAGGGGGATGGCAAGAGACCCAGTACTTC. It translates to CASTGGGWQETQYF.

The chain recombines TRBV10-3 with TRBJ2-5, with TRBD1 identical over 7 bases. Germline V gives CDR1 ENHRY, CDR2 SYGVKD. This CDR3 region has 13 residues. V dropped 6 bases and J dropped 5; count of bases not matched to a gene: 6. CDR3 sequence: CAISLDRDETQYF. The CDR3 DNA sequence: TGTGCCATCAGCCTCGACAGGGATGAGACCCAGTACTTC.

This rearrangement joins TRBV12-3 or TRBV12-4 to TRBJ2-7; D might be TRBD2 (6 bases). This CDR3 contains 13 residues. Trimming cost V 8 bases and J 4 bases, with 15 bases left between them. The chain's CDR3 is CASGGGRTYEQYF. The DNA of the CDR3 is TGTGCCAGCGGGGGAGGCAGAACTTACGAGCAGTACTTC.

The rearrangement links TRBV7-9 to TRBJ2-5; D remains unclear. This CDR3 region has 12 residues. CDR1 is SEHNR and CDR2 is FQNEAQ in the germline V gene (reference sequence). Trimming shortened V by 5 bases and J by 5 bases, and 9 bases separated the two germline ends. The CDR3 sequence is CASSPSLETQYF. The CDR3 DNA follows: TGTGCCAGCAGCCCATCTTTGGAGACCCAGTACTTC.

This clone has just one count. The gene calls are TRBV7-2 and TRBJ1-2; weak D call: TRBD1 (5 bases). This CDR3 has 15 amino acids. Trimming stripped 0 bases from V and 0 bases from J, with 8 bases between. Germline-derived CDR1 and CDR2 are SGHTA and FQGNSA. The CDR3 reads CASSLASGANYGYTF. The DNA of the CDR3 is TGTGCCAGCAGCTTAGCTTCGGGGGCTAACTATGGCTACACCTTC.

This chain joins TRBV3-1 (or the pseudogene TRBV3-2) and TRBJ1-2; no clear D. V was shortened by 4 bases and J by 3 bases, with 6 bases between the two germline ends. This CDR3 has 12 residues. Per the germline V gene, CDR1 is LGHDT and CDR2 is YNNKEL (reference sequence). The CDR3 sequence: CASSLLDYGYTF. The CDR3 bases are TGTGCCAGCAGCCTACTTGACTATGGCTACACCTTC.

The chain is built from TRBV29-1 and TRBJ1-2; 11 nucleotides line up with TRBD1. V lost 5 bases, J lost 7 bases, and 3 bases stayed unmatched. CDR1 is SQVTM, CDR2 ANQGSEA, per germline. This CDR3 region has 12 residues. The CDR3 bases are TGCAGCGTTACGGGACAGGGGGTTGGCTACACCTTC. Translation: CSVTGQGVGYTF.

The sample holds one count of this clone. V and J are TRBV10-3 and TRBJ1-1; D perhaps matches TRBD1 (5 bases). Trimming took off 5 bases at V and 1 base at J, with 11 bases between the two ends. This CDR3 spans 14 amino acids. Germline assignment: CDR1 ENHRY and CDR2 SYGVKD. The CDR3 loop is CAISPPGGNTEAFF. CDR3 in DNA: TGTGCCATCAGTCCCCCCGGGGGGAACACTGAAGCTTTCTTT.

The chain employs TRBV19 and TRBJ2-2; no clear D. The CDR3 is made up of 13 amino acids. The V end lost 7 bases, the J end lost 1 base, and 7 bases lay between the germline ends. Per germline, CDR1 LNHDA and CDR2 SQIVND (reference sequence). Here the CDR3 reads CASNMKNTGELFF. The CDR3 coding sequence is TGTGCCAGTAACATGAAGAACACCGGGGAGCTGTTTTTT.

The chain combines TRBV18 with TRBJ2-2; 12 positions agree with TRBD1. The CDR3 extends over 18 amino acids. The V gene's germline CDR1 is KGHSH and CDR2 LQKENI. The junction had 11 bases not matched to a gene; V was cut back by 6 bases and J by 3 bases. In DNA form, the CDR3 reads TGTGCCAGCTCTCTTACCGGGACAGGGGGCATTGACACCGGGGAGCTGTTTTTT. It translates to CASSLTGTGGIDTGELFF.

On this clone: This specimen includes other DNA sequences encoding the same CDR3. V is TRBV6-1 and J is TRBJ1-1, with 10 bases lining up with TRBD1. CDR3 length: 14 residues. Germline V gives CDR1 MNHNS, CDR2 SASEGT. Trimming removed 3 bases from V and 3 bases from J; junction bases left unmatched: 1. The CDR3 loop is CASSEDRGDTEAFF. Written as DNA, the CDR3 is TGTGCCAGCAGTGAGGACAGGGGGGACACTGAAGCTTTCTTT.

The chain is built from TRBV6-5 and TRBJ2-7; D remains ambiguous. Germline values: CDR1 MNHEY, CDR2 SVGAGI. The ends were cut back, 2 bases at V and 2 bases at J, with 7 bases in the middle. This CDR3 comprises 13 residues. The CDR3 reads CASSYRATYEQYF. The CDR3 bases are TGTGCCAGCAGTTACAGGGCAACCTACGAGCAGTACTTC.

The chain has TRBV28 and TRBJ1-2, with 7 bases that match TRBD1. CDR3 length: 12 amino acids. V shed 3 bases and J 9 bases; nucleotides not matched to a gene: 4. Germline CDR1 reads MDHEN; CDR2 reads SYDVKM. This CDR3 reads CASSFPGQRYTF. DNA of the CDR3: TGTGCCAGCAGTTTCCCGGGACAGCGCTACACCTTC.

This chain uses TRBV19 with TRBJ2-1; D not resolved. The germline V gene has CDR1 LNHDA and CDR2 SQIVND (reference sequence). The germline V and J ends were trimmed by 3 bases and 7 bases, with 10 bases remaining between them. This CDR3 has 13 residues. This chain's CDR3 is CASSIMGENEQFF. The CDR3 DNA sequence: TGTGCCAGTAGTATTATGGGTGAAAATGAGCAGTTCTTC.

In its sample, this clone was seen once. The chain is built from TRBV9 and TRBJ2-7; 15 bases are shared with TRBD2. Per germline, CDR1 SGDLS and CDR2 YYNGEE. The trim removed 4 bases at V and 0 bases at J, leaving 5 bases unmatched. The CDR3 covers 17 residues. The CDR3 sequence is CASSRGLAGGDSYEQYF. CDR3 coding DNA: TGTGCCAGCAGCCGGGGACTAGCGGGGGGCGACTCCTACGAGCAGTACTTC.

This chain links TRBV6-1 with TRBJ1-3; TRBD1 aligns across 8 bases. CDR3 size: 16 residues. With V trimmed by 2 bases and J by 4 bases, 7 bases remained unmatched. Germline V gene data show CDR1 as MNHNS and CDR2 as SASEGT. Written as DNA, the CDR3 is TGTGCCAGCAGTGAATTTTGGACAGGGTCCGGAAACACCATATATTTT. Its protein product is CASSEFWTGSGNTIYF.

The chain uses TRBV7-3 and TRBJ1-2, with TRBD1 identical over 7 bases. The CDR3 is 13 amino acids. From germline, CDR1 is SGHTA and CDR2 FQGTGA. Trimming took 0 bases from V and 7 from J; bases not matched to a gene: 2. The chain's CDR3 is CASSLTGGSGYTF. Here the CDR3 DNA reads TGTGCCAGCAGCTTAACAGGGGGCTCTGGCTACACCTTC.

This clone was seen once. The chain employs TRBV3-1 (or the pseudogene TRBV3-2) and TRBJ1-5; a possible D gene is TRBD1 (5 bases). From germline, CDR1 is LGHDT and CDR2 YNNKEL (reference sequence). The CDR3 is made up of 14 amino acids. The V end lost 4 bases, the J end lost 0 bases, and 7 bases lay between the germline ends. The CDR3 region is CASSPGTSNQPQHF. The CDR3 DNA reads TGTGCCAGCAGCCCCGGGACTAGCAATCAGCCCCAGCATTTT.

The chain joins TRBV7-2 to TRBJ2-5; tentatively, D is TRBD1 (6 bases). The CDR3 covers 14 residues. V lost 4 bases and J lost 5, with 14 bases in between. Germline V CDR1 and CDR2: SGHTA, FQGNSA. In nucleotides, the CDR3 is TGTGCCAGCAGCTCTCAGACAGGAGCGGAGACCCAGTACTTC. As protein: CASSSQTGAETQYF. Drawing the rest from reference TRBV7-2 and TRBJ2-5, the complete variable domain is GAGVSQSPSNKVTEKGKDVELRCDPISGHTALYWYRQSLGQGLEFLIYFQGNSAPDKSGLPSDRFSAERTGGSVSTLTIQRTQQEDSAVYLCASSSQTGAETQYFGPGTRLLVL.